This entry describes one T cell receptor delta chain. Based on its abundance in the sample, this clone is hyperexpanded (1% or more). Its specific antigen is unknown. No qualities accompany the bases; no much larger clone lies one base away. Other DNA sequences in the same sample also yield this CDR3. The sample is drawn from a study of fetal and pediatric gammadelta thymocytes (dated by TCRdb to 2022 to 2024). Describing the broader study: The bulk gammadelta thymocyte repertoires combined previously published and newly generated, unpublished data and were used to strengthen a single-cell study of gammadelta thymocyte development. In total, the bulk gammadelta thymocyte repertoire set covered about ten subjects, made up of 7 pediatric thymus donors and 3 fetal thymus donors. Unpublished data were combined with previously published data (refs 27,28) to make up the bulk gammadelta thymocyte repertoires. Bulk TCR repertoire data were included to raise the number of subjects and reinforce the CDR3 publicity analysis. The study at large found these results: Compared with post-natal repertoires, fetal gammadelta thymocyte repertoires were previously reported to be enriched for TRDV2, TRGV8 and TRGV9 usage, low N additions and public CDR3s.

The sequencing machine was an Illumina MiSeq. The paper's data handling went like this. For publicity analysis, the Vgamma9Vdelta2 and nonVgamma9Vdelta2 bulk CDR3 files were merged for each subject into one combined repertoire per subject. CDR3 publicity was scored from 0 to 19 by checking each amino acid sequence across 9 single-cell datasets and 10 bulk repertoires, using base R and dplyr. TCRdb processed the public reads again with the CATT caller, after which rows with matching DNA were combined. It is TCRdb's table, rather than the study itself, that gives the V and J calls and clone size. For this sample there are roughly 640 delta-chain clones; roughly 30% appear just once. The ten top clones hold roughly 24% of the sample. V is pruned by 1 base and J by 0 bases, leaving 2 bases of the junction without a gene match. The CDR3 runs 18 amino acids, cysteine and phenylalanine included. Left in the record is the CDR3 DNA by itself, 54 bases read in frame from the first base. CDR1 and CDR2 are drawn from the germline V gene: TSWWSYY, QGS.

Fetal thymuses were obtained from elective pregnancy terminations performed in Singapore for socio-psychological reasons at roughly 14 to 22 weeks estimated gestational age. All fetuses were assessed as structurally normal by ultrasound before termination and by gross morphological examination after termination. Thymocytes were stained with Zombie NIR viability dye plus antibodies to CD3 (UCHT1), TCRgammadelta (11F2), TCRVgamma9 (IMMU360) and TCRVdelta2 (IMMU389). From human fetal and pediatric thymuses, sorted Vgamma9Vdelta2 and nonVgamma9Vdelta2 gammadelta thymocytes were used to generate bulk TRD and TRG CDR3 repertoires separately. Thymic cell suspensions from fetal and post-natal thymuses were prepared as previously described. Vgamma9Vdelta2 thymocytes were sorted as cells that were CD3+ gammadeltaTCR+ Vgamma9+ Vdelta2+. A FACS Aria III cell sorter (BD Biosciences) was used to carry out the cell sorting.

Sequenced input: Vgamma9Vdelta2 gamma-delta T cells from the thymus. In the paper's terms, the cell subset or site label means: sorted CD3+gammadeltaTCR+Vgamma9+Vdelta2+ thymocytes. The receptor was isolated from a human fetus. Recombination connected TRDV1 to TRDJ3, with 8 junctional bases fitting TRDD3. At the DNA level, the sequence is TGTGCTCTTGGGGAACGGGGATACTCCTCCTGGGACACCCGACAGATGTTTTTC. Its translation reads: CALGERGYSSWDTRQMFF.